Detailed here is one T cell receptor beta chain. These data originate in a study of T-cell memory formation after mild COVID-19. MiXCR was run by TCRdb on the 5' RACE reads, yielding one entry per CDR3 protein. The table records under 650,000 distinct CDR3 sequences, about a sixth of them present only once. Between the trimmed V and J ends, which lost 3 bases and 2 bases, there was a span of 10 bases. The CDR3 spans 14 residues. The material sequenced was PBMCs or a T cell subset sorted from them (not recorded which). V gene TRBV12-3 or TRBV12-4 combines with J gene TRBJ1-2; D call uncertain. This receptor was taken from an adult woman who had mild COVID-19 (a few samples of this study predate the infection). Cell type and time point are not known. CDR3 sequence reads: CASSFGRGNYGYTF. The CDR3 coding sequence is TGTGCCAGCAGTTTCGGGCGGGGAAACTATGGCTACACCTTC.